This is a list of T cell receptor beta chains from one sample in a study of blood T cell repertoires in COVID-19. Clones were sequenced by immunoSEQ multiplex PCR, and TCRdb holds only the in-frame ones, with some missing. The sample holds about 310,000 clones; around 91% are singletons and the top ten take 8% to 10%. Sequencing was done on a sample of PBMCs or T cells enriched from blood (not recorded which). The source is a woman aged 40-49 years who had recovered from COVID-19. CDR3s include the opening cysteine and the closing phenylalanine or tryptophan. The D gene is left open where the match is weak. Expanded clones get a size class; other rows say once, few or many, or leave the size out.

J,V,D,size,DNA,CDR3
TRBJ1-1,TRBV4-2,.,.,TGTGCCAGCAGCCAAACCGCGGAGGGAGGGACTGAAGCTTTCTTT,CASSQTAEGGTEAFF
TRBJ1-5,TRBV28,TRBD1,.,TGTGCCAGCAGTTTAACTGCAGGGGGACCGAATCAGCCCCAGCATTTT,CASSLTAGGPNQPQHF
TRBJ1-1,TRBV21-1,.,.,TGTGCCAGCAGCAAAGTTGGAGACAGGGGTGGCCCTGAAGCTTTCTTT,CASSKVGDRGGPEAFF
TRBJ1-2,TRBV28,.,.,TGTGCCAGCAGTCGGGTGACTGGCTATGGCTACACCTTC,CASSRVTGYGYTF
TRBJ2-7,TRBV4-3,TRBD1,.,TGCGCCAGCAGCCAAAGGACAGGGAAGGGCTACGAGCAGTACTTC,CASSQRTGKGYEQYF
TRBJ2-5,TRBV5-1,.,.,TGCGCCAGCAGCTTGGGACTCCTTCAAGAGACCCAGTACTTC,CASSLGLLQETQYF
TRBJ1-1,TRBV2,TRBD1,.,TGTGCCAGCAGGCCACAGGGGGCCACTGAAGCTTTCTTT,CASRPQGATEAFF
TRBJ2-1,TRBV9,.,.,TGTGCCAGCAGCGTAGCCAGCTCCTACAATGAGCAGTTCTTC,CASSVASSYNEQFF
TRBJ1-4,TRBV18,.,.,TGTGCCAGCTCACCCGAGGGTGCAACTAATGAAAAACTGTTTTTT,CASSPEGATNEKLFF
TRBJ2-3,TRBV2,TRBD1,once,TGTGCCAGCAGGGGACAGGGGCTTAGCACAGATACGCAGTATTTT,CASRGQGLSTDTQYF
TRBJ2-5,TRBV28,TRBD2,.,TGTGCCAGCAGTGGGGGACTAGGGCAAGAGACCCAGTACTTC,CASSGGLGQETQYF
TRBJ2-1,TRBV11-2,.,.,TGTGCCAGCAGCTTAGAGGGTCGGGAGTACTACAATGAGCAGTTCTTC,CASSLEGREYYNEQFF
TRBJ1-5,TRBV30,.,.,TGTGCCTGGAGTGAGGGGTCCCCGTCCCAGCATTTT,CAWSEGSPSQHF
TRBJ1-3,TRBV19,TRBD1,.,TGTGCCAGTAGCCGAAGACAGCGGGACAGGGGGGAGTGGTACACCATATATTTT,CASSRRQRDRGEWYTIYF
TRBJ2-3,TRBV5-1,TRBD2,.,TGCGCCAGCAGCCTGGGGACTAGCGGGGGCACAGATACGCAGTATTTT,CASSLGTSGGTDTQYF
TRBJ2-1,TRBV9,.,.,TGTGCCAGCAGCGTAGTCGGGGGAAGTAATGAGCAGTTCTTC,CASSVVGGSNEQFF
TRBJ2-7,TRBV27,TRBD1,.,TGTGCCAGTTACAGGGGCATGGGCTACGAGCAGTACTTC,CASYRGMGYEQYF
TRBJ2-5,TRBV19,.,.,TGTGCCAGTAGTCTCCCCGGGGGGCTGGGGGAGACCCAGTACTTC,CASSLPGGLGETQYF
TRBJ2-1,TRBV21-1,.,.,TGTGCCAGCAGCAACGACAGGGTTAGGACTAACAATGAGCAGTTCTTC,CASSNDRVRTNNEQFF
TRBJ1-2,TRBV11-2,.,.,TGTGCCAGCAGCTATGGGACAAACTATGGCTACACCTTC,CASSYGTNYGYTF
TRBJ2-5,TRBV10-3,.,.,TGTGCCATCAGTGATCTACGAGGGGGAGTAAAAGAGACCCAGTACTTC,CAISDLRGGVKETQYF
TRBJ1-3,TRBV9,.,.,TGTGCCAGGCCCGGTCGGGGGGGATCTGGAAACACCATATATTTT,CARPGRGGSGNTIYF
TRBJ2-1,TRBV7-2,TRBD2,.,TGTGCCAGCAGCGCCCCGGCTAGCGGGAGGGCCGGGGAGCAGTTCTTC,CASSAPASGRAGEQFF
TRBJ1-2,TRBV29-1,.,.,TGCAGCGTTGTTCCGGACACCTATGAAGGCTACACCTTC,CSVVPDTYEGYTF
TRBJ2-1,TRBV27,TRBD2,.,TGTGCCAGCACCCGGAGCGGGGGGGCTTTTGAGCAGTTCTTC,CASTRSGGAFEQFF
TRBJ2-5,TRBV20-1,TRBD1,.,TGCAGTGCTAGTCCCGGGACAGGGGTTCTCGGCCAAGAGACCCAGTACTTC,CSASPGTGVLGQETQYF